Listed here are 11 T cell receptor beta chains from one sample, sequenced in a study of CD8+ T cells in alopecia areata. Sequencing used cDNA as its template, made by extracting RNA and reverse transcribing it. This table comes from immunoSEQ multiplex PCR, and its TCRdb copy is limited to in-frame clones, with some not included. The sample lists approximately 100,000 clones, about 61% occurring once. Treatment of the sample: oral pan-JAK inhibitor, 5-10 mg twice daily. The sequencing here drew on CD8+ T cells sorted from blood, taken between weeks 55 and 65, from a patient treated with tofacitinib. The receptor source for this set is a human donor with alopecia areata.

This clone was observed a few times. This chain connects TRBV12-5 to TRBJ1-1; TRBD1 might be the D (6 bases). V lost 8 bases and J lost 2, with 12 bases in between. CDR3 length equals 13 residues. The V gene's germline CDR1 is LGHNT and CDR2 FRNRAP. The CDR3 DNA sequence: TGTGCTAGTAAAAAGGGGGTCAACACTGAAGCTTTCTTT. Residues: CASKKGVNTEAFF.

This chain connects TRBV4-1 to TRBJ2-7, with 9 nucleotides matching TRBD1. The CDR3 sequence is 15 residues long. The germline V gene encodes CDR1 MGHRA and CDR2 YSYEKL. Trimming cost V 1 base and J 5 bases; bases outside gene matches: 6. The CDR3 region has the DNA TGCGCCAGCAGCCAAGGGTCCCGGGACAGGGACGAGCAGTACTTC. Encoded protein: CASSQGSRDRDEQYF.

This clone was observed a single time. The genes are TRBV13 and TRBJ1-6; D is undetermined. The CDR3 loop spans 15 amino acids. V lost 4 bases, J lost 4 bases, and 11 bases lay in between. Looked up from germline, CDR1 is PRHDT and CDR2 is FYEKMQ (reference sequence). CDR3 DNA: TGTGCCAGCAGCTCCGAGGCAATGTATAATTCACCCCTCCACTTT. It encodes CASSSEAMYNSPLHF.

The V gene is TRBV29-1, the J gene TRBJ2-7; D gene ambiguous. Germline lookup yields CDR1 SQVTM and CDR2 ANQGSEA. The CDR3 extends over 17 amino acids. V lost 5 bases to trimming and J lost 3 bases, with 26 bases between them. CDR3 loop: CSVTTSLGPESRYEQYF. DNA of the CDR3: TGCAGCGTTACTACGTCTCTAGGCCCTGAATCGCGCTACGAGCAGTACTTC.

With regard to this clone: Other DNA sequences in the same sample also yield this CDR3. The V and J genes are TRBV7-9 and TRBJ1-2; a possible D gene is TRBD1 (5 bases). The CDR3 length is 12 residues. The V gene's germline CDR1 is SEHNR and CDR2 FQNEAQ (reference sequence). Trimming left V 1 base short and J 7 bases short, with 7 bases between. CDR3 residues: CASSLGGLGYTF. As DNA, the CDR3 is TGTGCCAGCAGCTTAGGGGGCCTTGGCTACACCTTC.

CDR3 DNA sequence: TGTGCCAGCAGCTATGACAGGGGGCTGTCCTACGAGCAGTACTTC. Its translation: CASSYDRGLSYEQYF. The genes are TRBV27 and TRBJ2-7; TRBD1 matches at 10 bases. Looked up from germline, CDR1 is MNHEY and CDR2 is SMNVEV (reference sequence). The CDR3 length is 15 residues. V lost 6 bases, J lost 1 base, and 6 bases stayed unmatched.

The genes are TRBV14 and TRBJ1-1, with 8 bases fitting TRBD1. Germline CDR1 and CDR2: SGHDN and FVKESK. The CDR3 spans 13 residues. After removal of 4 bases from V and 4 bases from J, the junction contained 2 bases not matched to a gene. CDR3 DNA: TGTGCCAGCAGCCTGACAGGGGTCACTGAAGCTTTCTTT. It codes for CASSLTGVTEAFF.

This chain joins TRBV15 and TRBJ2-2; 9 bases map to TRBD1. There are 17 residues in the CDR3. Germline CDR1 LNHNV, CDR2 YYDKDF (reference sequence). Unmatched junction bases numbered 8, after V lost 0 bases and J lost 6 bases. CDR3 loop: CATSRDRGQGISGELFF. In DNA form, the CDR3 reads TGTGCCACCAGCAGAGATCGAGGACAGGGGATATCCGGGGAGCTGTTTTTT.

This clone has only one observation. The chain links TRBV27 to TRBJ1-2; 7 bases line up with TRBD1. Germline V gene sequence: CDR1 MNHEY, CDR2 SMNVEV (reference sequence). This CDR3 comprises 13 residues. The V segment lost 5 bases and the J segment 8 bases; nucleotides outside the gene matches: 8. The chain's CDR3 is CASSPTGSRGYTF. CDR3 nucleotide sequence: TGTGCCAGCAGTCCGACAGGGTCTCGCGGCTACACCTTC.

This chain joins TRBV9 and TRBJ2-6; D remains unclear. V shed 2 bases and J shed 0 bases, with 3 bases lying between them. Germline V lookup: CDR1 SGDLS, CDR2 YYNGEE. This CDR3 contains 14 residues. CDR3 amino acids: CASSVSSGANVLTF. CDR3 coding DNA: TGTGCCAGCAGCGTCTCCTCTGGGGCCAACGTCCTGACTTTC.

This clone has just a few counts. Its ends do not fully match the called genes, so a read error is possible. The V and J genes are TRBV4-1 and TRBJ1-2, with 7 bases aligning to TRBD1. Germline V lookup: CDR1 MGHRA, CDR2 YSYEKL. The CDR3 spans 14 residues. CDR3 coding DNA: TGCGCCAGCAGCGAAGACACAGGGGTCGGGGGCTACACCTTC. It yields the protein CASSEDTGVGGYTF.